The 2 T cell receptor beta chains reported below all come from one sample, sequenced in a study of early T cells in non-severe SARS-CoV-2 infection. From the 5' RACE reads, TCRdb called clonotypes with MiXCR, one entry per CDR3 protein. Here the sample spans some 60,000 distinct CDR3 sequences, roughly a tenth being singletons. What was sequenced was whole blood. The receptors derive from an adult who was a healthcare worker with PCR-confirmed SARS-CoV-2 infection or an uninfected control (not recorded which).

This clonotype was picked up a small number of times. CDR3 DNA: TGCGCCGCCATGGAGGGGACCAGCGCATCCGAGCAGTACTTC. It specifies CAAMEGTSASEQYF. The V call is TRBV5-1, the J call TRBJ2-7; possible D gene TRBD2, 6 bases. Germline V gene lookup returns CDR1 SGHRS and CDR2 YFSETQ. The CDR3 covers 14 residues. Between the trimmed V and J ends, which lost 10 bases and 6 bases, there was a span of 23 bases.

This clonotype was counted many times. The rearrangement links TRBV9 to TRBJ2-2, with 9 nucleotides matching TRBD2. Looked up from germline, CDR1 is SGDLS and CDR2 is YYNGEE. The J segment lost 4 bases and the V segment lost 4 bases, leaving 2 bases of the junction unmatched. The CDR3 covers 14 residues. CDR3 DNA sequence: TGTGCCAGCAGCCCGACTAGCGGCACCGGGGAGCTGTTTTTT. Translated: CASSPTSGTGELFF.